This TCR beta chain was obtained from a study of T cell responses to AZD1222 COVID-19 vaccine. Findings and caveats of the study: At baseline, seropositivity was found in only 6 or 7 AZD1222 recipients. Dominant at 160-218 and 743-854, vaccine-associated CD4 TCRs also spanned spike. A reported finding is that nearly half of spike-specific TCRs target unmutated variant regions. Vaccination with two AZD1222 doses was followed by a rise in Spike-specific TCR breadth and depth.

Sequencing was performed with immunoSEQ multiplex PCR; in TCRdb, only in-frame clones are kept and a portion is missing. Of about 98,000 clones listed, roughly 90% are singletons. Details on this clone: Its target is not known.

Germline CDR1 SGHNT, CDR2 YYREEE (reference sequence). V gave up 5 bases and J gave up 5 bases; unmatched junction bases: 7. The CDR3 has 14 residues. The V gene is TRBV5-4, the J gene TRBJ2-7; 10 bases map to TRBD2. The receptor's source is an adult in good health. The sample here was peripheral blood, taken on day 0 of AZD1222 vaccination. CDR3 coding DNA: TGTGCCAGCAGTCTGTCTAGCGGGAGAAACGAGCAGTACTTC. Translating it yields CASSLSSGRNEQYF.